This T cell receptor (beta chain) comes out of a study of T cells in Graves' hyperthyroidism and ophthalmopathy. Study-level information: Peripheral blood was acquired at first diagnosis, ahead of any therapy whatsoever.

This clonotype was recorded many times. Source material for PBMCs was 9 to 10 ml fresh peripheral blood. RNA transcripts served as the template for amplifying TCR beta CDR3 regions. With the HTBI primer set, the TCR CDR3 went through a first round of RT-PCR. TCRdb analysed the multiplex PCR reads with MiXCR anew, one entry per CDR3 protein. The profile shows around 600,000 distinct CDR3 sequences, 15% to 18% of them singletons. The CDR3 is 17 residues long. The V gene's germline CDR1 is MNHEY and CDR2 SVGAGI. The V gene end was trimmed by 2 bases and the J gene end by 3 bases; junction bases not matched to a gene: 12.

The sequence came from a woman under 40 with Graves' hyperthyroidism. The rearrangement uses TRBV6-5 and TRBJ2-7, with 8 bases aligning to TRBD1. Sequencing was performed on blood. CDR3 region: CASSYGREDRAYYEQYF. CDR3 DNA: TGTGCCAGCAGTTACGGTAGGGAGGACAGGGCCTACTACGAGCAGTACTTC.